The 7 T cell receptor beta chains in this list originate from one sample, sequenced in a study of T cells in Graves' hyperthyroidism and ophthalmopathy. Template material for amplifying TCR beta CDR3 regions consisted of RNA transcripts. When the TCR CDR3 underwent first-round RT-PCR, the HTBI primer set was used. TCRdb called the multiplex PCR reads again in MiXCR, with one record for every CDR3 protein. The sample holds over 500,000 distinct CDR3 sequences, roughly 15% seen once. Sample: blood. The source of these receptors is a middle-aged woman with Graves' hyperthyroidism.

This clonotype was seen at least ten times. The gene calls are TRBV27 and TRBJ2-7; D gene uncertain. Germline CDR1 and CDR2: MNHEY and SMNVEV (reference sequence). The CDR3 is made up of 14 amino acids. V dropped 5 bases and J dropped 7 bases, with 18 bases sitting between them. Written as DNA, the CDR3 is TGTGCCAGCAGTGATGTTCGAGATTACGGGGAGCAGTACTTC. Protein sequence: CASSDVRDYGEQYF.

The chain is built from TRBV20-1 and TRBJ2-1; 8 bases map to TRBD2. V gave up 2 bases and J gave up 7 bases; unmatched junction bases: 13. The CDR3 is 16 residues long. Per the germline V gene, CDR1 is DFQATT and CDR2 is SNEGSKA (reference sequence). The CDR3 DNA reads TGCAGTGCTAGATCAGGCGAAGCGGGAGCTCGGAATGAGCAGTTCTTC. Translation: CSARSGEAGARNEQFF.

The chain links TRBV9 to TRBJ2-1, with D possibly matching TRBD2 (5 bases). The CDR3 is 15 amino acids. In germline, CDR1 is SGDLS, CDR2 YYNGEE. Trimming removed 3 bases from V and 0 bases from J, with 10 bases in between. In DNA, the CDR3 is TGTGCCAGCAGCGAAGACTATGGCTCCTACAATGAGCAGTTCTTC. As protein: CASSEDYGSYNEQFF.

This clonotype has more than one count but fewer than ten. This chain uses TRBV24-1 with TRBJ2-1; 10 bases are a match to TRBD2. This CDR3 is built from 14 residues. Germline values: CDR1 KGHDR, CDR2 SFDVKD. After removal of 5 bases from V and 7 bases from J, the junction contained 4 bases not matched to a gene. CDR3 loop: CATSGTSGPNEQFF. The CDR3 region has the DNA TGTGCCACCAGTGGGACTAGCGGACCGAATGAGCAGTTCTTC.

This chain joins TRBV2 and TRBJ2-5, with D perhaps matching TRBD1 (5 bases). This CDR3 has 13 amino acids. V dropped 0 bases and J dropped 12 bases, with 14 bases sitting between them. Looked up from germline, CDR1 is SNHLY and CDR2 is FYNNEI. CDR3 DNA sequence: TGTGCCAGCAGTGAAGCCGGACAACTCACGGAGTACTTC. This encodes CASSEAGQLTEYF.

This clonotype has at least ten counts. The chain combines TRBV11-2 with TRBJ1-1, with 11 bases aligning to TRBD1. Germline V lookup: CDR1 SGHAT, CDR2 FQNNGV. CDR3 length equals 15 residues. The ends lost 4 bases at V and 4 bases at J; junction bases unmatched: 5. CDR3 amino acids: CASSWSGTGGTEAFF. CDR3 in DNA: TGTGCCAGCAGCTGGTCTGGGACAGGGGGCACTGAAGCTTTCTTT.

This clonotype was picked up many times. The chain links TRBV20-1 to TRBJ2-2, with TRBD2 matching 10 bases. This CDR3 contains 16 residues. The germline V gene encodes CDR1 DFQATT and CDR2 SNEGSKA (reference sequence). J was trimmed by 6 bases and V by 0 bases; bases with no gene match: 7. CDR3 sequence: CSARDEQAGGPGELFF. In nucleotides, the CDR3 is TGCAGTGCTAGAGATGAACAAGCGGGAGGGCCCGGGGAGCTGTTTTTT.